These 8 T cell receptor beta chains were all obtained from the same sample, sequenced in a study of spatial heterogeneity in lung cancer. Overall study findings and caveats: Tumor mutation counts were tracked by expanded intratumoral alpha and beta TCR counts.

The time point is: sample taken at primary tumor resection. These receptors lack a known antigen. TCRdb processed the 5' RACE reads anew with MiXCR; each CDR3 protein has one entry. The sample lists around 3,900 distinct CDR3 sequences; about a quarter were seen once. This specimen consisted of lung tumor tissue, obtained at surgery. All receptors come from a male donor with early-stage non-small cell lung cancer.

Notes on this clonotype: This beta chain is a stray read from a library made for alpha chains; its abundance is not meaningful. This chain joins TRBV12-3 or TRBV12-4 and TRBJ1-2; D possibly corresponds to TRBD1 (5 bases). This CDR3 is built from 12 residues. Trimming took 4 bases from V and 4 from J, leaving 7 bases between them. DNA of the CDR3: TGTGCCAGCAGTTACAGGAGCTATGGCTACACCTTC. As protein: CASSYRSYGYTF.

This clonotype was seen repeatedly, ten times or more. For a library built for alpha chains, this beta chain is a stray read; little rests on its size. The chain couples TRBV20-1 to TRBJ2-3, with 11 bases lining up with TRBD2. The CDR3 has 14 amino acids. J lost 1 base, V lost 5 bases, and 2 bases had no gene match. The germline V gene has CDR1 DFQATT and CDR2 SNEGSKA (reference sequence). The CDR3 DNA reads TGCAGTGCTGAGACTAGCGGGGGCACAGATACGCAGTATTTT. This sequence encodes CSAETSGGTDTQYF.

Points on this clonotype: Found in a library prepared for alpha chains, this beta chain is an off-target read, and its abundance has little meaning. V gene TRBV5-1 combines with J gene TRBJ2-3, with no clear D. The V gene lost 1 base and the J gene lost 1 base, with 7 bases spanning the gap. CDR1 and CDR2 from the germline V gene are SGHRS and YFSETQ. The CDR3 sequence is 14 residues long. This CDR3 is CASSLSTGTDTQYF. In DNA form, the CDR3 reads TGCGCCAGCAGCTTGTCGACTGGCACAGATACGCAGTATTTT. The entire variable domain, with the rest obtained from reference TRBV5-1 and TRBJ2-3, is as follows: KAGVTQTPRYLIKTRGQQVTLSCSPISGHRSVSWYQQTPGQGLQFLFEYFSETQRNKGNFPGRFSGRQFSNSRSEMNVSTLELGDSALYLCASSLSTGTDTQYFGPGTRLTVL.

This clonotype appeared many times. This beta chain turned up in a library designed for alpha chains; as an off-target read, its abundance says little. V gene TRBV28 combines with J gene TRBJ1-5; D not resolved. V was trimmed by 0 bases and J by 8 bases, leaving 5 bases between them. This CDR3 is 12 amino acids long. The germline gives CDR1 MDHEN, CDR2 SYDVKM. The CDR3 region has the DNA TGTGCCAGCAGTTTATGGGGGAAGCCCCAGCATTTT. Its translation is CASSLWGKPQHF.

This clonotype is medium-sized by share. This beta chain was picked up by a library intended for alpha chains and is off target, so its count carries little meaning. This rearrangement joins TRBV14 to TRBJ2-5, with D possibly matching TRBD1 (5 bases). This CDR3 has 16 amino acids. Trimming removed 2 bases from V and 2 bases from J, with 15 bases in between. From germline, CDR1 is SGHDN and CDR2 FVKESK. In DNA, the CDR3 is TGTGCCAGCAGCCAAAAGGGGCGGAAACAACAAGAGACCCAGTACTTC. This translates into CASSQKGRKQQETQYF.

By frequency in the sample, this clonotype is medium-sized. This beta chain came through as a stray read in a library set up for alpha chains, and its size says little. This chain connects TRBV10-3 to TRBJ2-7; maybe TRBD1 (6 bases). CDR1 and CDR2 (germline): ENHRY, SYGVKD. The CDR3 length is 15 residues. V dropped 0 bases and J dropped 1 base, with 10 bases sitting between them. DNA of the CDR3: TGTGCCATCAGTGAGTCAGGGACAAAATCCTACGAGCAGTACTTC. Amino acids: CAISESGTKSYEQYF.

A note on this clonotype: Since it is a stray read in a library aimed at alpha chains, this beta chain has a size that is not meaningful. J is TRBJ1-1 and V is TRBV7-2, with D possibly matching TRBD1 (5 bases). The CDR3 runs to 13 residues. V lost 4 bases to trimming and J lost 7 bases, with 13 bases between them. CDR1 and CDR2 from the germline V gene are SGHTA and FQGNSA. The CDR3 spells CASSSYRFSEAFF. CDR3 nucleotides: TGTGCCAGCAGCTCCTACAGGTTTAGTGAAGCTTTCTTT. Combining the CDR3 with reference TRBV7-2 and TRBJ1-1 gives the whole variable domain GAGVSQSPSNKVTEKGKDVELRCDPISGHTALYWYRQSLGQGLEFLIYFQGNSAPDKSGLPSDRFSAERTGGSVSTLTIQRTQQEDSAVYLCASSSYRFSEAFFGQGTRLTVV.

About this clonotype itself: This beta chain slipped into a library made for alpha chains as a stray read, so its size is not meaningful. This chain uses TRBV20-1 with TRBJ2-1, with 10 nucleotides matching TRBD1. The germline V gene has CDR1 DFQATT and CDR2 SNEGSKA (reference sequence). The CDR3 length is 13 residues. V shed 6 bases and J 7 bases; nucleotides not matched to a gene: 6. CDR3 nucleotides: TGCAGTGCACCGGGACAGGGGACGAATGAGCAGTTCTTC. Translation gives CSAPGQGTNEQFF.